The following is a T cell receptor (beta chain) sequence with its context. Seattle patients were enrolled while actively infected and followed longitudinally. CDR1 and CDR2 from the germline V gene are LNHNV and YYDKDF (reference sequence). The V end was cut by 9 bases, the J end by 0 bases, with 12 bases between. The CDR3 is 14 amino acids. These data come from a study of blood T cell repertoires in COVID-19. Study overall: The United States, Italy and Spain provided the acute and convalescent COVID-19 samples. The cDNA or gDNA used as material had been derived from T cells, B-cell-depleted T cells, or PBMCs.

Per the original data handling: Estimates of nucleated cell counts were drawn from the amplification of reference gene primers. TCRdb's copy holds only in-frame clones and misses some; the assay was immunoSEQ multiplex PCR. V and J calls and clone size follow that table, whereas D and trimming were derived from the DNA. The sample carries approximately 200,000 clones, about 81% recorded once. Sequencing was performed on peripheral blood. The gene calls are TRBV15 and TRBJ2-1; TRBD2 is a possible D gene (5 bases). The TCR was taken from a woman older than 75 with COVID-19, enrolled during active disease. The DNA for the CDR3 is TGTGCCACGCAGCGGCGATACTCCTACAATGAGCAGTTCTTC. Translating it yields CATQRRYSYNEQFF. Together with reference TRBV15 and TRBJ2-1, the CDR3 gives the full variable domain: DAMVIQNPRYQVTQFGKPVTLSCSQTLNHNVMYWYQQKSSQAPKLLFHYYDKDFNNEADTPDNFQSRRPNTSFCFLDIRSPGLGDTAMYLCATQRRYSYNEQFFGPGTRLTVL.